This T cell receptor beta chain was sequenced in a study of prognosis after radiotherapy for stage I lung cancer. Background on the study: About five patients had oligometastatic NSCLC after their primary tumor was surgically resected, and under 15 patients had newly diagnosed primary stage I lung tumors. Radiotherapy: SBRT, 3 to 5 fractions, biologically effective dose at least 100 Gy.

With two-round multiplex PCR, TCR beta CDR3 sequences were amplified from genomic DNA. The authors ran first-round PCR with primers specific to each TRBV and TRBJ gene. One entry per CDR3 protein results from TCRdb running MiXCR on the multiplex PCR reads. Of about 17,000 distinct CDR3 sequences in the sample, roughly 30% are singletons; the top ten hold 25% to 40%. This clonotype was seen many times. This CDR3 has 14 residues. CDR1 is GTSNPN and CDR2 is SVGIG in the germline V gene (reference sequence). Trimming removed 3 bases from V and 7 bases from J, with 19 bases in between. Six milliliters of peripheral blood were drawn at each of two time points.

Here the sequenced sample was PBMCs, taken before or after stereotactic body radiation therapy (not recorded which). The clonotype comes from a donor aged 50 or older with non-small cell lung cancer. The chain has TRBV30 and TRBJ2-7; tentative D call: TRBD2 (6 bases). The CDR3 sequence: CAWSLERRGREQYF. CDR3 coding DNA: TGTGCCTGGAGCCTCGAGAGGAGGGGTAGGGAGCAGTACTTC.